The clone carrying this T cell receptor (beta chain) was seen more than once but under ten times. Its antigen remains unidentified. These data come from a study of T cells after yellow fever vaccination. Template-switching 5'RACE yielded the TCR cDNA; a universal primer site and UMIs were added in the process. TCRdb recomputed calls from the 5' RACE reads with MiXCR, one row per CDR3 protein. The table has about 170,000 distinct CDR3 sequences, approximately 10% seen once. This CDR3 has 14 amino acids. Germline values: CDR1 MNHEY, CDR2 SVGEGT. Trimming took off 0 bases at V and 5 bases at J, with 10 bases between the two ends. Findings and caveats of the study: CD4 and CD8 compartments shared a small share of clonotypes.

The gene calls are TRBV6-2 or TRBV6-3 and TRBJ1-2; D unclear. The source material was CD8+ T cells sorted from PBMCs, sampled 15 days after the yellow fever booster vaccination. This receptor was identified in a man between 18 and 29 years old who received the YFV17D yellow fever vaccine. CDR3 sequence reads: CASSYSTAVYGYTF. CDR3 nucleotide sequence: TGTGCCAGCAGTTACTCGACGGCAGTGTATGGCTACACCTTC.